Listed below are T cell receptor beta chains from one sample, sequenced in a study of T cell repertoires in cytomegalovirus infection. MiXCR was run by TCRdb on the reads, yielding one entry per CDR3 protein. The sample records fewer than 350,000 distinct CDR3 sequences, roughly a sixth being singletons. Source material: PBMCs. Receptors originate from a human donor in good health (CMV status not recorded). Some clones in this sample may be carry-over from other donors' samples. Each CDR3 is given with its conserved first and last residue. A D gene is named only where the DNA matches it firmly. Rows give clone size only sometimes, using once, few, many, or a class for an expanded clone.

cdr3_nt: TGTGCCAGTAGTACCCAAAGGACTAGCGGCACAGATACGCAGTATTTT
cdr3_aa: CASSTQRTSGTDTQYF
j_call: TRBJ2-3
v_call: TRBV19
d_call: TRBD2
cdr3_length: 16
clone_size: NA

cdr3_nt: TGTGCCAGCAGCCCGCCGGGGACAGAGATTAACACTGAAGCTTTCTTT
cdr3_aa: CASSPPGTEINTEAFF
j_call: TRBJ1-1
v_call: TRBV28
d_call: TRBD1
cdr3_length: 16
clone_size: few

cdr3_nt: TGTGCCAGCAGGCAATCAGGAACCTATAATTCACCCCTCCACTTT
cdr3_aa: CASRQSGTYNSPLHF
j_call: TRBJ1-6
v_call: TRBV27
d_call: NA
cdr3_length: 15
clone_size: few

cdr3_nt: TGTGCCAGCAGTTTAGTCCCCCAGAACACCGGGGAGCTGTTTTTT
cdr3_aa: CASSLVPQNTGELFF
j_call: TRBJ2-2
v_call: TRBV12-3/TRBV12-4
d_call: NA
cdr3_length: 15
clone_size: many

cdr3_nt: TGTGCCAGCAGCTTAGGGATAAATTACGAGCAGTACTTC
cdr3_aa: CASSLGINYEQYF
j_call: TRBJ2-7
v_call: TRBV7-8
d_call: NA
cdr3_length: 13
clone_size: many

cdr3_nt: TGTGCCAGCAGCCGAGACGTGGGGGGGTACAATGAGCAGTTCTTC
cdr3_aa: CASSRDVGGYNEQFF
j_call: TRBJ2-1
v_call: TRBV14
d_call: TRBD2
cdr3_length: 15
clone_size: few

cdr3_nt: TGTGCCAGCAGGGGAGGAGCGGTGGGGGGTATTAGCTCCTACAATGAGCAGTTCTTC
cdr3_aa: CASRGGAVGGISSYNEQFF
j_call: TRBJ2-1
v_call: TRBV6-1
d_call: NA
cdr3_length: 19
clone_size: few

cdr3_nt: TGTGCCAGCAGTTCGACAGGTGGGGATAATGAGCAGTTCTTC
cdr3_aa: CASSSTGGDNEQFF
j_call: TRBJ2-1
v_call: TRBV12-3/TRBV12-4
d_call: NA
cdr3_length: 14
clone_size: NA

cdr3_nt: TGTGCCAGCAGACCCAGGGGGCTGCCTTCACCCCTCCACTTT
cdr3_aa: CASRPRGLPSPLHF
j_call: TRBJ1-6
v_call: TRBV27
d_call: TRBD1
cdr3_length: 14
clone_size: NA

cdr3_nt: TGTGCCAGCAGTTACGTCCTGGGGGCGGGCTACGAGCAGTACTTC
cdr3_aa: CASSYVLGAGYEQYF
j_call: TRBJ2-7
v_call: TRBV6-5
d_call: NA
cdr3_length: 15
clone_size: many